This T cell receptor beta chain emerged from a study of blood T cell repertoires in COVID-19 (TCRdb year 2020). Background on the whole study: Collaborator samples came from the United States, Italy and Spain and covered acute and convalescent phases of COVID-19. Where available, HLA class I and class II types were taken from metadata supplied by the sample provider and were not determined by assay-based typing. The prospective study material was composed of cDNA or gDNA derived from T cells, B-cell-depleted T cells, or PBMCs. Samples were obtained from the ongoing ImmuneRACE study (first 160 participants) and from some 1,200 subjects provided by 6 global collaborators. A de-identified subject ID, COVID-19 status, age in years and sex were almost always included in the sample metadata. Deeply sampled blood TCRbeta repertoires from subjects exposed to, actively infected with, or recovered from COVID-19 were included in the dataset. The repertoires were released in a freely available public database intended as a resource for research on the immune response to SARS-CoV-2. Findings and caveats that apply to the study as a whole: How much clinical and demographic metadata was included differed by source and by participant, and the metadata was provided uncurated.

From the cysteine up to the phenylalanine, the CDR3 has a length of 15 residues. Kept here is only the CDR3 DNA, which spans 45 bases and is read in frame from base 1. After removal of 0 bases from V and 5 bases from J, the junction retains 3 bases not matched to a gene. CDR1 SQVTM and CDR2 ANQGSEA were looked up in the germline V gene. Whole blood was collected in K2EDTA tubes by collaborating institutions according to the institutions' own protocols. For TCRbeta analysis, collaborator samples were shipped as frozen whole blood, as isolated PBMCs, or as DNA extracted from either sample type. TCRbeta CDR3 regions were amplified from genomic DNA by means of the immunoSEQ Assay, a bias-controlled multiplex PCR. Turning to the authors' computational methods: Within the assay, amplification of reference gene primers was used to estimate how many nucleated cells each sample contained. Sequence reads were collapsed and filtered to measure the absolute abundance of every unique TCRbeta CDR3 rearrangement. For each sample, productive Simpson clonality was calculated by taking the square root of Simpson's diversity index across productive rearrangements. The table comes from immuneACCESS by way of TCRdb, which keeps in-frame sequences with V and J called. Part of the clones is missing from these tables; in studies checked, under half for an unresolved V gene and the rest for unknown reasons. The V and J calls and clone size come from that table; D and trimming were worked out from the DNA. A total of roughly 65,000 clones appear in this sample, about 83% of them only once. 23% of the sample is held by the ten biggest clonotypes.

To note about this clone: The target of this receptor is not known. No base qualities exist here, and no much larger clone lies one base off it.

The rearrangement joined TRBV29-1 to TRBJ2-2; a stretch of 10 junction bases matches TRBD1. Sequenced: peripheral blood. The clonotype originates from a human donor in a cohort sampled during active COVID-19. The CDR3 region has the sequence CSVEDDRGLTGELFF. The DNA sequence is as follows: TGCAGCGTTGAAGACGACAGGGGGCTAACCGGGGAGCTGTTTTTT.